The subject of this entry is one T cell receptor beta chain. V lost 1 base and J lost 1; bases outside the gene matches: 3. Germline V CDR1 and CDR2: SQVTM, ANQGSEA. This CDR3 contains 15 residues. This specimen comes from a study of identical twins. MiXCR, run by TCRdb on the 5' RACE reads, gives a single entry per CDR3 protein. The table has roughly 720,000 distinct CDR3 sequences, around a sixth seen once. These same records also appear under a second study, on T cells expressing NK-cell markers.

The sequenced sample consisted of PBMCs. The sequence came from a woman between 18 and 29 years old in good health. V usage is TRBV29-1 and J usage is TRBJ2-3, with 9 bases matching TRBD1. CDR3 in amino acids: CSVEGGDRGTDTQYF. As DNA, the CDR3 is TGCAGCGTTGAAGGGGGGGACAGGGGCACAGATACGCAGTATTTT.